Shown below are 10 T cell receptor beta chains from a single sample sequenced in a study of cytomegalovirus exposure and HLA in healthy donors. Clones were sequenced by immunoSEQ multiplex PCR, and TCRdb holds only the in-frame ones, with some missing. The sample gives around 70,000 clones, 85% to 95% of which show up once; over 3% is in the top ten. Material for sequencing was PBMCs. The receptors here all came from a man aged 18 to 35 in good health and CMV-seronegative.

CDR3 DNA: TGTGCCAGCTCACCCGGAGCGGGGGGCATGTATGAGCAGTTCTTC. Protein sequence: CASSPGAGGMYEQFF. V gene TRBV18 combines with J gene TRBJ2-1, with TRBD2 identical over 9 bases. The CDR3 contains 15 residues. V shed 3 bases, J shed 8 bases, and the junction held 8 bases outside the gene matches. Germline lookup yields CDR1 KGHSH and CDR2 LQKENI. Using reference TRBV18 and TRBJ2-1 for the parts outside the CDR3, the full variable domain is NAGVMQNPRHLVRRRGQEARLRCSPMKGHSHVYWYRQLPEEGLKFMVYLQKENIIDESGMPKERFSAEFPKEGPSILRIQQVVRGDSAAYFCASSPGAGGMYEQFFGPGTRLTVL.

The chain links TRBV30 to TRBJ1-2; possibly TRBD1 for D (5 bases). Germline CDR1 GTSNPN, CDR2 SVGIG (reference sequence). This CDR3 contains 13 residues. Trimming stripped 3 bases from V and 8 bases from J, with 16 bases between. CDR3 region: CAWRDTNLEGYTF. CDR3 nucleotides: TGTGCCTGGAGGGACACTAACCTGGAGGGCTACACCTTC.

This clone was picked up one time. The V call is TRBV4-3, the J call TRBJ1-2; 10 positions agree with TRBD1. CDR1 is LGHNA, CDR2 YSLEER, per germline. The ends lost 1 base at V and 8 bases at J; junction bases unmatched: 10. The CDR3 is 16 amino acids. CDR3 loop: CASSQAVTGGAGGYTF. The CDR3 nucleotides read TGCGCCAGCAGCCAAGCAGTGACAGGGGGCGCGGGAGGCTACACCTTC.

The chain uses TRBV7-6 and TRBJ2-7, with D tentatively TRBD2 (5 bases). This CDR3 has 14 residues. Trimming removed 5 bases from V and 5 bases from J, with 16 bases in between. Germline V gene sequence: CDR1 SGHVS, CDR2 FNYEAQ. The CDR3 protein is CASSALGPGNEQYF. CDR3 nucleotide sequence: TGTGCCAGCAGCGCTTTGGGCCCGGGAAACGAGCAGTACTTC.

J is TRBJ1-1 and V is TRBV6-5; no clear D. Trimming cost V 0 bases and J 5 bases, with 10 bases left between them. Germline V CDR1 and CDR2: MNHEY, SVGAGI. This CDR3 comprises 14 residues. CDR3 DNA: TGTGCCAGCAGTTACTCCGAGGGCGGGACTGAAGCTTTCTTT. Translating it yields CASSYSEGGTEAFF.

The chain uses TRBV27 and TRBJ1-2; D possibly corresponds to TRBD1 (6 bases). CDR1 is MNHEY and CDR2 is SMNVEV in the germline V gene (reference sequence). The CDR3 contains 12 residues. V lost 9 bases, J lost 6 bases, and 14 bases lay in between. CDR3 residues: CASFGGAHGYTF. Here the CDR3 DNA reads TGTGCCAGTTTTGGGGGGGCGCATGGCTACACCTTC.

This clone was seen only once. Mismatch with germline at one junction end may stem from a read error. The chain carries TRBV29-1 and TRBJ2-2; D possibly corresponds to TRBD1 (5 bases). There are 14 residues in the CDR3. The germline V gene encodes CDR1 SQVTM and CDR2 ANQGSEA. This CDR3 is CSVEGAMNTGELFF. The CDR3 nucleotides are TGCAGCGTGGAAGGGGCAATGAACACCGGGGAGCTGTTTTTT.

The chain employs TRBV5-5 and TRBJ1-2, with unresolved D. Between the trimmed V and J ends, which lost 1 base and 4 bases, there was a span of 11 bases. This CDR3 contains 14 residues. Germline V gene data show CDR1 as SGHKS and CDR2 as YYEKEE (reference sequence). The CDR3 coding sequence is TGTGCCAGCAGCTTGCTCGGGGTTGCCTATGGCTACACCTTC. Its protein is CASSLLGVAYGYTF.

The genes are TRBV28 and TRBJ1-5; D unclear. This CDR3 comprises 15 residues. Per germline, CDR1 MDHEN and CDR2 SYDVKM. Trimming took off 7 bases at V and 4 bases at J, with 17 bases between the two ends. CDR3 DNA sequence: TGTGCCAGCACCCTGTCCGGACTGATGAATCAGCCCCAGCATTTT. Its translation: CASTLSGLMNQPQHF.

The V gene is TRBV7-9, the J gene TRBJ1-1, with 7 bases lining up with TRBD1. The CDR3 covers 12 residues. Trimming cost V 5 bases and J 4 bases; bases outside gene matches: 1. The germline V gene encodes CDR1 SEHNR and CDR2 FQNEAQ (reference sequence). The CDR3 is CASSQGVTEAFF. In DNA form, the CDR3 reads TGTGCCAGCAGCCAGGGGGTCACTGAAGCTTTCTTT.